This TCR beta chain was observed in a study of blood T cell repertoires in COVID-19. This clone is a singleton in its sample. After removal of 7 bases from V and 2 bases from J, the junction contained 5 bases not matched to a gene. The CDR3 loop spans 14 amino acids. CDR1 and CDR2 from the germline V gene are GTSNPN and SVGIG (reference sequence). Original processing notes: Reference gene primer amplification in the assay estimated nucleated cell counts. The data were produced by immunoSEQ multiplex PCR, yet TCRdb's version contains in-frame clones alone and is incomplete. V and J calls plus clone size are reproduced from that table; the DNA served to infer D and trimming. The profile covers 200,000 to 250,000 clones, with almost 85% appearing a single time and approximately 2.4% taken by the ten largest.

This sequence originates from an older woman with COVID-19, enrolled during active disease. The rearrangement joins TRBV30 to TRBJ2-1, with 10 bases matching TRBD2. The specimen was peripheral blood. The CDR3 DNA is TGTGCCTTGACTAGCGGGTCAGCCTACAATGAGCAGTTCTTC. Translation: CALTSGSAYNEQFF. The whole variable domain, filled in from reference TRBV30 and TRBJ2-1, reads SQTIHQWPATLVQPVGSPLSLECTVEGTSNPNLYWYRQAAGRGLQLLFYSVGIGQISSEVPQNLSASRPQDRQFILSSKKLLLSDSGFYLCALTSGSAYNEQFFGPGTRLTVL.